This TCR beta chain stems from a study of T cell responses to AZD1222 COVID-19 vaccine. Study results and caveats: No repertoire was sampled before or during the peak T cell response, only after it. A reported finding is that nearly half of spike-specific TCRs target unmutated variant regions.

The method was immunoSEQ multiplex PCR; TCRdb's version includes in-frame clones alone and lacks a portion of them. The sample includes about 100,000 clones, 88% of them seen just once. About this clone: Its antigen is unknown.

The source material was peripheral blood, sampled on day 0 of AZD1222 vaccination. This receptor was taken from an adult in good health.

The DNA for the CDR3 is TGTGCCAGCAGCCCAGGAAGGGTTTGGAACTATGGCTACACCTTC. The encoded protein is CASSPGRVWNYGYTF. The chain recombines TRBV6-2 or TRBV6-3 with TRBJ1-2; D not certain. Germline assignment: CDR1 MNHEY and CDR2 SVGEGT. The CDR3 spans 15 residues. The V and J ends lost 6 bases and 2 bases respectively, with 16 bases between them.